Listed here are 3 T cell receptor beta chains from one sample, sequenced in a study of CD8 T cells in ankylosing spondylitis. Using its own MiXCR run on the 5' RACE reads, TCRdb lists one record per CDR3 protein. The sample records 250,000 to 400,000 distinct CDR3 sequences, about 9.9% being singletons. The source material was blood, either unsorted or a sorted T cell fraction (not recorded which). These receptors all stem from a female donor with ankylosing spondylitis or in good health (not recorded which).

The gene calls are TRBV15 and TRBJ1-5; no clear D gene. The V end lost 1 base, the J end lost 5 bases, and 9 bases lay between the germline ends. Germline loops: CDR1 LNHNV, CDR2 YYDKDF (reference sequence). The CDR3 runs to 14 residues. The CDR3 here is CATSRGEGHQPQHF. The CDR3 DNA reads as TGTGCCACCAGCAGAGGAGAGGGTCATCAGCCCCAGCATTTT.

Concerning this clonotype itself: A much more abundant neighbour one base away suggests this may be a read error. The chain carries TRBV12-3 or TRBV12-4 and TRBJ1-1; 9 bases align to TRBD1. The CDR3 loop spans 13 amino acids. CDR3 DNA sequence: TGTGCCAGCAGGCCCAGGACAGGGGCTGGAGCTCTCTTT. As protein: CASRPRTGAGALF.

The sample holds one count of this clonotype. This chain links TRBV18 with TRBJ2-1; no firm D call. Germline CDR1 is KGHSH and CDR2 is LQKENI. V dropped 6 bases and J dropped 12 bases, with 21 bases sitting between them. This CDR3 spans 14 amino acids. CDR3 sequence: CASSETDGSRAQFF. CDR3 sequence (DNA): TGTGCCAGCTCGGAGACTGATGGGTCCCGGGCGCAGTTCTTC. Complete variable domain (other parts from reference TRBV18 and TRBJ2-1): NAGVMQNPRHLVRRRGQEARLRCSPMKGHSHVYWYRQLPEEGLKFMVYLQKENIIDESGMPKERFSAEFPKEGPSILRIQQVVRGDSAAYFCASSETDGSRAQFFGPGTRLTVL.